The table lists the clone carrying this TCR beta chain with a count of one. This specimen belongs to a study of shared clonotypes between healthy human individuals. Per germline, CDR1 LNHDA and CDR2 SQIVND (reference sequence). The CDR3 spans 15 residues. V was cut by 5 bases and J by 6 bases, with 19 bases left in between. Authors' analysis steps: Without quality scores, immunoSEQ junctional reads could not be filtered like full-length reads. Clones were read by immunoSEQ multiplex PCR, and TCRdb kept only the in-frame ones, dropping some. For V, J and clone size, that table is used; D and trimming come from the DNA. The repertoire has about 680,000 clones, approximately 73% of them found once; the top ten carry around 1.7%.

Sequenced input: memory CD4+ T cells sorted from blood. Noted subset: CD45RA-negative fraction. The V and J genes are TRBV19 and TRBJ1-2, with D unclear. The source is a woman in her thirties in good health. CDR3: CASSSMTRVWNGYTF. Written as DNA, the CDR3 is TGTGCCAGTAGTTCGATGACAAGAGTGTGGAATGGCTACACCTTC.